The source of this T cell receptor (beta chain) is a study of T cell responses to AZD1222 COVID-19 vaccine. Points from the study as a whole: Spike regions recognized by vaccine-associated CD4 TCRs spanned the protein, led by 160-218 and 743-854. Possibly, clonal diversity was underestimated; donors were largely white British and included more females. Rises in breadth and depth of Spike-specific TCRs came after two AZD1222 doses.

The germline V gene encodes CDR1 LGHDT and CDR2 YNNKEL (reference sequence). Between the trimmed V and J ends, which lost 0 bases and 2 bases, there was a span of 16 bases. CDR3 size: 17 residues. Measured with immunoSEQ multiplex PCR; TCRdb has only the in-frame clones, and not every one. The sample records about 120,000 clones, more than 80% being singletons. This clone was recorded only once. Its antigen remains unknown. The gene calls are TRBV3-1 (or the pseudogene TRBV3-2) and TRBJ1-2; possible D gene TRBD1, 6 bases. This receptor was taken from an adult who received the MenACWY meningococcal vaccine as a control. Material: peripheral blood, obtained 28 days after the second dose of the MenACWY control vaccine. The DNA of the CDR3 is TGTGCCAGCAGCCAAGAAGGAACAGGGAGGGGAAACTATGGCTACACCTTC. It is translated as CASSQEGTGRGNYGYTF.